These T cell receptor beta chains were read from a single sample in a study of cytomegalovirus exposure and HLA in healthy donors. Assay used: immunoSEQ multiplex PCR; TCRdb lists only in-frame clones, some missing. This sample has 140,000 to 150,000 clones, with roughly 62% found just once. The sample consisted of PBMCs. Every receptor here comes from a man in his 60s in good health and CMV-seronegative. The CDR3 runs from the conserved cysteine through the conserved F or W. D genes are given only for firm matches. The listing skips clone size in some rows; elsewhere it reads once, few, many or a size class.

J,length,V,D,size,CDR3,DNA
TRBJ2-3,14,TRBV30,TRBD2,-,CAWRRGGRADTQYF,TGTGCCTGGAGACGGGGCGGGAGGGCCGATACGCAGTATTTT
TRBJ1-2,13,TRBV30,-,-,CAWSVGGIIGYTF,TGTGCCTGGAGTGTAGGAGGCATAATAGGCTACACCTTC
TRBJ2-3,16,TRBV6-4,TRBD1,-,CASIPQHRGRADTQYF,TGTGCCAGCATTCCCCAACACAGGGGGCGCGCAGATACGCAGTATTTT
TRBJ2-1,13,TRBV9,TRBD1,-,CASSGTGGDEQFF,TGTGCCAGCAGCGGAACAGGGGGCGATGAGCAGTTCTTC
TRBJ2-2,14,TRBV6-1,-,-,CASSLEGNTGELFF,TGTGCCAGCAGCCTAGAAGGGAACACCGGGGAGCTGTTTTTT
TRBJ2-5,14,TRBV30,TRBD1,-,CAWSSGTAQETQYF,TGTGCCTGGTCCTCCGGGACAGCTCAAGAGACCCAGTACTTC
TRBJ2-3,16,TRBV7-8,TRBD1,once,CASSYRARTGLDTQYF,TGTGCCAGCAGCTACCGGGCTCGGACAGGCTTAGATACGCAGTATTTT
TRBJ2-3,14,TRBV30,TRBD2,-,CASGLAGGRDTQYF,TGTGCCTCCGGACTAGCGGGGGGTAGGGATACGCAGTATTTT
TRBJ1-1,12,TRBV19,-,-,CASSPRGLEAFF,TGTGCCAGTAGTCCTCGAGGACTTGAAGCTTTCTTT
TRBJ1-5,15,TRBV2,-,-,CASSEPDRPNQPQHF,TGTGCCAGCAGTGAACCCGACAGGCCGAATCAGCCCCAGCATTTT
TRBJ2-1,14,TRBV2,-,-,CASSESLSYNEQFF,TGTGCCAGCAGTGAGTCCCTCTCCTACAATGAGCAGTTCTTC
TRBJ1-6,14,TRBV19,-,-,CASSMGRVDSPLHF,TGTGCCAGTAGTATGGGCAGGGTTGATTCACCCCTCCACTTT
TRBJ1-1,13,TRBV19,-,-,CASSPGEVTEAFF,TGTGCCAGTAGTCCCGGGGAGGTCACTGAAGCTTTCTTT
TRBJ2-1,16,TRBV27,TRBD2,few,CASSPLTSGYYNEQFF,TGTGCCAGCAGTCCCCTGACTAGCGGGTACTACAATGAGCAGTTCTTC
TRBJ1-5,16,TRBV28,-,-,CASSIVGLGSNQPQHF,TGTGCCAGCAGTATTGTGGGGCTTGGGAGCAATCAGCCCCAGCATTTT
TRBJ1-1,14,TRBV13,-,few,CASSPGITDAEAFF,TGTGCCAGCAGCCCCGGGATAACAGACGCTGAAGCTTTCTTT
TRBJ1-1,12,TRBV6-1,TRBD1,-,CASSVRDSKAFF,TGTGCCAGCAGTGTCCGGGACAGTAAAGCTTTCTTT
TRBJ1-3,14,TRBV6-6,-,-,CASSYDRTGNTIYF,TGTGCCAGCAGTTACGACAGAACTGGAAACACCATATATTTT
TRBJ2-3,14,TRBV5-1,TRBD1,-,CASSPGQSTDTQYF,TGCGCCAGCAGCCCGGGACAGTCCACAGATACGCAGTATTTT
TRBJ1-5,16,TRBV19,TRBD1,-,CASSLHGTVVGQPQHF,TGTGCCAGTAGCTTACACGGGACAGTTGTCGGTCAGCCCCAGCATTTT
TRBJ2-7,12,TRBV29-1,-,-,CSVADGSYEQYF,TGCAGCGTAGCGGACGGGAGCTACGAGCAGTACTTC
TRBJ1-5,16,TRBV4-3,-,-,CASSQDETGSGQPQHF,TGCGCCAGCAGCCAAGATGAAACAGGGTCGGGGCAGCCCCAGCATTTT
TRBJ2-1,18,TRBV5-1,TRBD2,-,CASSSWTSGRADVNEQFF,TGCGCCAGCAGCTCCTGGACTAGCGGGAGGGCCGATGTGAATGAGCAGTTCTTC
TRBJ2-5,13,TRBV7-8,-,-,CASSLRGTETQYF,TGTGCCAGCAGCTTAAGGGGAACAGAGACCCAGTACTTC
TRBJ1-2,17,TRBV5-1,-,-,CASSPSVVQGRGHGYTF,TGCGCCAGCAGCCCTTCCGTGGTCCAGGGGCGCGGGCATGGCTACACCTTC
TRBJ1-4,15,TRBV4-2,TRBD1,-,CASSQDGTGNEKLFF,TGTGCCAGCAGCCAAGATGGGACAGGGAATGAAAAACTGTTTTTT
TRBJ1-5,19,TRBV18,-,-,CASSQGGQGRLSSNQPQHF,TGTGCCAGCTCACAGGGGGGGCAGGGAAGATTATCGAGCAATCAGCCCCAGCATTTT
TRBJ1-3,14,TRBV5-6,-,-,CASSLDRSGNTIYF,TGTGCCAGCAGCTTGGACAGGTCTGGAAACACCATATATTTT
TRBJ1-2,14,TRBV7-8,-,-,CASSLGQGGYGYTF,TGTGCCAGCAGCTTAGGGCAGGGAGGTTATGGCTACACCTTC
TRBJ1-1,16,TRBV28,TRBD1,-,CASSYPDRGHNTEAFF,TGTGCCAGCAGTTACCCTGACAGGGGGCATAACACTGAAGCTTTCTTT
TRBJ2-5,13,TRBV19,TRBD1,-,CASRGTAQETQYF,TGTGCCAGCAGGGGGACAGCCCAAGAGACCCAGTACTTC
TRBJ1-1,14,TRBV18,-,-,CASSTQGEGTEAFF,TGTGCCAGCTCAACACAGGGTGAGGGCACTGAAGCTTTCTTT
TRBJ2-2,13,TRBV10-3,-,few,CAISGRSSGELFF,TGTGCCATCAGTGGCAGGTCGTCTGGGGAGCTGTTTTTT
TRBJ1-1,15,TRBV28,-,-,CASSPLGGLNTEAFF,TGTGCCAGCAGTCCCCTGGGGGGGCTGAACACTGAAGCTTTCTTT
TRBJ1-2,14,TRBV7-8,-,-,CASSLGGTDYGYTF,TGTGCCAGCAGCTTAGGAGGCACCGACTATGGCTACACCTTC
TRBJ1-3,17,TRBV30,-,-,CAWSPITGTYSGNTIYF,TGTGCCTGGAGTCCAATAACAGGGACCTACTCTGGAAACACCATATATTTT
TRBJ2-3,17,TRBV10-3,-,-,CAIRRSGGARGTDTQYF,TGTGCCATCAGACGGTCAGGAGGGGCTCGCGGCACAGATACGCAGTATTTT
TRBJ2-1,15,TRBV5-5,TRBD1,-,CASSYDRGSYNEQFF,TGTGCCAGCAGCTACGACAGGGGCTCCTACAATGAGCAGTTCTTC
TRBJ2-5,12,TRBV21-1,-,-,CAGQAGGETQYF,TGTGCCGGACAGGCGGGAGGAGAGACCCAGTACTTC
TRBJ2-1,11,TRBV29-1,TRBD1,few,CSVEPGQVGFF,TGCAGCGTTGAACCGGGACAGGTCGGGTTCTTC
TRBJ2-7,14,TRBV7-9,TRBD1,-,CASSPRTGEYEQYF,TGTGCCAGCAGCCCCCGGACAGGGGAGTACGAGCAGTACTTC
TRBJ2-1,13,TRBV29-1,-,few,CSVEIGQGGEQFF,TGCAGCGTTGAAATCGGGCAGGGAGGTGAGCAGTTCTTC
TRBJ2-3,13,TRBV27,TRBD1,once,CASGGQAADTQYF,TGTGCCAGCGGCGGACAGGCGGCGGATACGCAGTATTTT
TRBJ2-7,16,TRBV4-1,TRBD2,-,CASSQSASGTPYEQYF,TGCGCCAGCAGCCAATCGGCTAGCGGAACCCCCTACGAGCAGTACTTC
TRBJ1-1,14,TRBV30,TRBD1,-,CAWSVSPRQGGAFF,TGTGCCTGGAGTGTATCCCCCAGACAGGGGGGAGCTTTCTTT
TRBJ1-1,14,TRBV5-1,TRBD1,-,CASSPTGDNTEAFF,TGCGCCAGCAGCCCGACAGGGGATAACACTGAAGCTTTCTTT
TRBJ2-7,12,TRBV4-2,-,-,CASSQEEHEQYF,TGTGCCAGCAGCCAAGAGGAGCACGAGCAGTACTTC
TRBJ1-2,14,TRBV15,-,-,CATSGGTQGHGYTF,TGTGCCACCAGCGGAGGGACACAGGGACATGGCTACACCTTC
TRBJ1-2,17,TRBV5-8,TRBD1,-,CASSHRDRGGANYGYTF,TGTGCCAGCAGCCACCGGGACAGGGGAGGGGCTAACTATGGCTACACCTTC
TRBJ2-7,13,TRBV5-1,-,once,CASSLGPSAEQYF,TGCGCCAGCAGCTTGGGACCTAGTGCCGAGCAGTACTTC
TRBJ1-3,14,TRBV6-1,-,-,CASSLDRSGNTIYF,TGTGCCAGCAGCCTAGACAGGTCTGGAAACACCATATATTTT
TRBJ2-1,13,TRBV12-5,-,-,CASGLVRDSEQFF,TGTGCTAGTGGTTTGGTACGAGATAGTGAGCAGTTCTTC
TRBJ2-7,15,TRBV9,TRBD1,-,CASSVGGQSSYEQYF,TGTGCCAGCAGCGTAGGGGGACAGAGCTCCTACGAGCAGTACTTC
TRBJ2-3,16,TRBV15,TRBD2,-,CATSEPSGILTDTQYF,TGTGCCACCAGCGAACCTAGCGGGATTTTAACAGATACGCAGTATTTT
TRBJ2-7,13,TRBV30,TRBD2,few,CAWSDLAGFAGYF,TGTGCCTGGAGTGATCTAGCGGGTTTTGCGGGGTACTTC
TRBJ2-2,21,TRBV5-1,TRBD2,-,CASSLEIGTSGNTWGTGELFF,TGCGCCAGCAGCTTGGAAATCGGGACTAGCGGGAACACATGGGGGACCGGGGAGCTGTTTTTT
TRBJ2-1,14,TRBV7-7,-,-,CASSLGGSADEQFF,TGTGCTAGCAGCTTAGGGGGTAGCGCCGATGAGCAGTTCTTC
TRBJ2-7,15,TRBV9,TRBD2,-,CASSVGSGTVYEQYF,TGTGCCAGCAGCGTAGGGAGCGGGACCGTCTACGAGCAGTACTTC
TRBJ2-3,14,TRBV5-1,TRBD1,-,CASGFPDRADTQYF,TGCGCCAGCGGCTTCCCTGACAGGGCAGATACGCAGTATTTT
TRBJ1-1,14,TRBV7-3,-,-,CASSRSGQNTEAFF,TGTGCCAGCAGCCGATCCGGACAGAACACTGAAGCTTTCTTT